These 5 T cell receptor beta chains share one sample of origin, sequenced in a study of blood T cell repertoires in COVID-19. Produced via immunoSEQ multiplex PCR; TCRdb's table is partial and in-frame only. The sample records over 250,000 clones, 88% being singletons. Sequenced input: peripheral blood. The receptors here all came from a woman in her 40s who had recovered from COVID-19.

The V gene is TRBV7-2, the J gene TRBJ1-2; 7 nucleotides line up with TRBD1. V shed 1 base, J shed 4 bases, and the junction held 12 bases outside the gene matches. Germline V lookup: CDR1 SGHTA, CDR2 FQGNSA. This CDR3 is built from 17 residues. Here the CDR3 DNA reads TGTGCCAGCAGCTTAGTGTTCAGCGGGGGACAGAGCTATGGCTACACCTTC. This codes for CASSLVFSGGQSYGYTF.

The V and J genes are TRBV2 and TRBJ2-3, with TRBD2 matching 9 bases. The CDR3 extends over 14 amino acids. The J segment lost 5 bases and the V segment lost 6 bases, leaving 6 bases of the junction unmatched. CDR1 SNHLY and CDR2 FYNNEI come from the germline V gene. The CDR3 region is CASSWREGRDTQYF. CDR3 nucleotide sequence: TGTGCCAGCAGCTGGCGGGAGGGCCGAGATACGCAGTATTTT.

The genes are TRBV4-1 and TRBJ2-7; D ambiguous. Deletions cut 0 bases from V and 0 bases from J, with 12 bases between. CDR1 is MGHRA, CDR2 YSYEKL, per germline. The CDR3 consists of 16 residues. CDR3 loop: CASSQDHEYSSYEQYF. The CDR3 DNA sequence: TGCGCCAGCAGCCAAGATCATGAGTACAGCTCCTACGAGCAGTACTTC.

The J gene is TRBJ1-2, the V gene TRBV27; 9 nucleotides match TRBD1. The CDR3 totals 14 residues. V shed 5 bases, J shed 7 bases, and the junction held 8 bases outside the gene matches. CDR1 is MNHEY and CDR2 is SMNVEV in the germline V gene (reference sequence). CDR3 region: CASSPGQGRGGYTF. The CDR3 coding sequence is TGTGCCAGCAGTCCGGGACAGGGCCGAGGTGGCTACACCTTC.

The chain has TRBV5-8 and TRBJ1-2; TRBD1 might be the D (5 bases). The CDR3 extends over 14 amino acids. Germline-derived CDR1 and CDR2 are SGHTS and YDEGEE. The germline V and J ends were trimmed by 4 bases and 5 bases, with 15 bases remaining between them. The CDR3: CASSLDSAGYGYTF. The CDR3 DNA reads TGTGCCAGCAGCCTTGACAGTGCGGGGTATGGCTACACCTTC. The full variable domain, its missing parts supplied by reference TRBV5-8 and TRBJ1-2, is EAGVTQSPTHLIKTRGQQATLRCSPISGHTSVYWYQQALGLGLQFLLWYDEGEERNRGNFPPRFSGRQFPNYSSELNVNALELEDSALYLCASSLDSAGYGYTFGSGTRLTVV.